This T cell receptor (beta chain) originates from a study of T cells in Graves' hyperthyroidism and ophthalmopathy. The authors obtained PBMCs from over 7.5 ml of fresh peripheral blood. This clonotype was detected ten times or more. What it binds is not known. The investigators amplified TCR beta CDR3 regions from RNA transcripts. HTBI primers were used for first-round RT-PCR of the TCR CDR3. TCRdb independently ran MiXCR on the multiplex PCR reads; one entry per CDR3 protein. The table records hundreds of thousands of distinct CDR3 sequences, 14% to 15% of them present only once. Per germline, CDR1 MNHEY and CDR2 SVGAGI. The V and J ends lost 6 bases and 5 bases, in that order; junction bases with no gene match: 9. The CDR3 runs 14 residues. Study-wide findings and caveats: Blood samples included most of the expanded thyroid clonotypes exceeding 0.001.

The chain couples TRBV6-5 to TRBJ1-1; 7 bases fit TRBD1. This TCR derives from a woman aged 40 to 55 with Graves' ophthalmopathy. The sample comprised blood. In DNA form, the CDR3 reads TGTGCCAGCAGCCTAGACAGGGATTGGACTGAAGCTTTCTTT. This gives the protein CASSLDRDWTEAFF.